This is a list of T cell receptor beta chains from one sample in a study of Ad26.COV2.S vaccination and SARS-CoV-2 variants. Some clones are missing from TCRdb's copy, which holds only in-frame ones; the method was immunoSEQ multiplex PCR. The sample consists of about 350,000 clones, about 90% of them appearing once. The material was peripheral blood, obtained after recovery from COVID-19. These receptors all stem from a human donor who had recovered from COVID-19. Each CDR3 is given with its conserved first and last residue. Fields, in order: V gene, CDR3 length, J gene, clone size, CDR3 protein. Part of the rows lack a size; the others show once, few, many or a class for expanded clones.

TRBV6-1	15	TRBJ2-7	-	CASSEGYGQTYEQYF
TRBV19	12	TRBJ1-5	-	CASKVGFQPQHF
TRBV10-3	13	TRBJ2-5	-	CAISGREQETQYF
TRBV7-2	13	TRBJ1-1	-	CASSLDVNTEAFF
TRBV11-1	13	TRBJ2-1	-	CASSLSNLHEQFF
TRBV9	12	TRBJ1-2	-	CASSDRVYGYTF
TRBV4-1	17	TRBJ1-3	-	CASSQGPPRTYGNTIYF
TRBV9	13	TRBJ2-5	-	CASSVSLKETQYF
TRBV28	15	TRBJ1-1	-	CASRYAGEGNTEAFF
TRBV6-5	13	TRBJ1-1	-	CASRTGAPTEAFF
TRBV5-5	14	TRBJ2-1	-	CASSLNRGRVEQFF
TRBV10-2	10	TRBJ2-1	-	CASSETSRFF
TRBV3-1/TRBV3-2	15	TRBJ1-5	-	CASSPGQVPNQPQHF
TRBV9	17	TRBJ2-7	-	CASSASASGGPKHEQYF
TRBV5-1	13	TRBJ1-2	-	CASSFTQDYGYTF
TRBV6-5	14	TRBJ2-3	-	CASSRRLARDTQYF
TRBV2	17	TRBJ1-3	-	CASSAEAGFFSGNTIYF
TRBV11-3	11	TRBJ2-7	-	CASSSGYEQYF
TRBV6-5	14	TRBJ2-3	-	CASSSRDYTDTQYF
TRBV4-1	14	TRBJ2-3	-	CASSQVPGTSGQYF
TRBV19	16	TRBJ1-1	-	CASSELGHMPNTEAFF
TRBV2	13	TRBJ2-5	-	CASNGRDSETQYF
TRBV27	15	TRBJ1-1	few	CASSAWTGVNTEAFF
TRBV27	15	TRBJ2-1	-	CASSQGQGNYNEQFF
TRBV19	16	TRBJ1-5	-	CASSISLSSSNQPQHF
TRBV19	14	TRBJ1-1	-	CASIQIWGNTEAFF
TRBV5-8	16	TRBJ1-6	once	CASSLWGALGNSPLHF
TRBV25-1	15	TRBJ2-1	-	CASSEWAGLANEQFF
TRBV6-2/TRBV6-3	14	TRBJ2-7	-	CASSTRTGTYEQYF
TRBV7-2	12	TRBJ1-1	-	CASRDGGTEAFF
TRBV11-2	16	TRBJ1-3	-	CASSNQRQGSGNTIYF
TRBV7-2	14	TRBJ2-5	-	CASSSTGSGETQYF
TRBV27	15	TRBJ2-7	-	CASSPRWDIPYEQYF
TRBV2	13	TRBJ2-3	-	CASSDYGTDTQYF
TRBV7-2	14	TRBJ2-3	-	CASSPGTSTDTQYF
TRBV28	12	TRBJ1-2	few	CASSLGGYGYTF
TRBV11-2	16	TRBJ1-3	-	CASSLRESFSGNTIYF
TRBV5-5	17	TRBJ2-2	once	CASSLEGRGRIGGELFF
TRBV7-9	15	TRBJ2-7	-	CASSSGQSPLYEQYF
TRBV6-5	15	TRBJ1-5	-	CASSYTGSGNQPQHF
TRBV4-3	13	TRBJ1-1	-	CASSQRVDTEAFF
TRBV4-1	17	TRBJ2-7	-	CASSLPPLADRYYEQYF
TRBV2	19	TRBJ1-5	-	CASSETGTGKGRGNQPQHF
TRBV5-4	17	TRBJ2-3	-	CASSLDVKGSNTDTQYF
TRBV5-4	18	TRBJ2-5	-	CASSSSFSGGNRKETQYF
TRBV2	13	TRBJ1-1	-	CASSNRGNTEAFF
TRBV3-1/TRBV3-2	17	TRBJ2-3	-	CASSRSGGGVESDTQYF
TRBV5-6	15	TRBJ1-1	-	CASSPLGAGGTEAFF
TRBV7-8	14	TRBJ1-1	-	CASSLTAGNTEAFF
TRBV7-2	18	TRBJ1-4	-	CASSLVRGYGTGNEKLFF
TRBV10-3	16	TRBJ2-1	once	CAISAASGGFNNEQFF
TRBV5-4	20	TRBJ1-4	-	CASSLAEGQGTYVTNEKLFF
TRBV4-1	12	TRBJ2-5	once	CASSQDGMTQYF
TRBV6-4	14	TRBJ2-2	-	CASSRDTYTGELFF
TRBV29-1	12	TRBJ1-5	once	CSVGGIDQPQHF
TRBV11-2	12	TRBJ1-1	-	CASSFRGTEAFF
TRBV5-1	16	TRBJ2-1	-	CASSSPSWAPYNEQFF
TRBV12-5	16	TRBJ2-1	-	CASGLALAGFHNEQFF
TRBV3-1/TRBV3-2	12	TRBJ2-7	-	CASSQLGREQYF
TRBV11-2	14	TRBJ1-1	-	CASSPRGGNTEAFF